This is a list of T cell receptor beta chains from one sample in a study of blood T cell repertoires in COVID-19. Data came from immunoSEQ multiplex PCR; TCRdb stores just in-frame clones and leaves some out. The data show about 160,000 clones, about 80% seen once. The sequenced material came from peripheral blood. The receptors shown here come from a woman between 35 and 50 years old with COVID-19, enrolled during active disease. CDR3s include the opening cysteine and the closing phenylalanine or tryptophan. A D gene is named only where the DNA matches it firmly. Expanded clones are given a class, and other clones once, few, many or no size at all.

cdr3_nt: TGTGCCTGGAGTGTACAGAGAAATTCACCCCTCCACTTT
cdr3_aa: CAWSVQRNSPLHF
v_call: TRBV30
d_call: -
j_call: TRBJ1-6
clone_size: many

cdr3_nt: TGTGCCAGCAGTGCCCCGACAGGGAATTCACCCCTCCACTTT
cdr3_aa: CASSAPTGNSPLHF
v_call: TRBV28
d_call: TRBD1
j_call: TRBJ1-6
clone_size: -

cdr3_nt: TGTGCCAGCTCACCGTTACAGGGAAGTCCCTCCTTT
cdr3_aa: CASSPLQGSPSF
v_call: TRBV18
d_call: -
j_call: TRBJ1-1
clone_size: -

cdr3_nt: TGTGCCAGCAGCAAAGGGCCGGGAACGAGGACAGATACGCAGTATTTT
cdr3_aa: CASSKGPGTRTDTQYF
v_call: TRBV21-1
d_call: -
j_call: TRBJ2-3
clone_size: -

cdr3_nt: TGTGCCTGGAGGTGGGGGGACGGATCAAATTCACCCCTCCACTTT
cdr3_aa: CAWRWGDGSNSPLHF
v_call: TRBV30
d_call: -
j_call: TRBJ1-6
clone_size: -

cdr3_nt: TGTGCCAGCAGTGACTCTTCTGGGCGCACCGGGGAGCTGTTTTTT
cdr3_aa: CASSDSSGRTGELFF
v_call: TRBV6-4
d_call: -
j_call: TRBJ2-2
clone_size: -

cdr3_nt: TGTGCCAGCAACTCTGACAGGATTGGCTACACCTTC
cdr3_aa: CASNSDRIGYTF
v_call: TRBV6-5
d_call: -
j_call: TRBJ1-2
clone_size: many

cdr3_nt: TGCAGCGTGATACCGGGACAGGACTATGGCTACACCTTC
cdr3_aa: CSVIPGQDYGYTF
v_call: TRBV29-1
d_call: TRBD1
j_call: TRBJ1-2
clone_size: -

cdr3_nt: TGTGCCTGGAGTGTGGGGCCAGGCGAAGCTTTCTTT
cdr3_aa: CAWSVGPGEAFF
v_call: TRBV30
d_call: -
j_call: TRBJ1-1
clone_size: -

cdr3_nt: TGTGCCAGCAGCCTCGACAGATACAATGAGCAGTTCTTC
cdr3_aa: CASSLDRYNEQFF
v_call: TRBV28
d_call: -
j_call: TRBJ2-1
clone_size: once

cdr3_nt: TGTGCCAGCAGTTACGGACGGGGAGCCAACGCGCAGTATTTT
cdr3_aa: CASSYGRGANAQYF
v_call: TRBV6-5
d_call: -
j_call: TRBJ2-3
clone_size: -

cdr3_nt: TGTGCCAGTAGATTTAGCGGGAGGGGCACCTACAATGAGCAGTTCTTC
cdr3_aa: CASRFSGRGTYNEQFF
v_call: TRBV19
d_call: TRBD2
j_call: TRBJ2-1
clone_size: -

cdr3_nt: TGTGCCAGCCATGTTTTAAGCACCCCGAATCAGCCCCAGCATTTT
cdr3_aa: CASHVLSTPNQPQHF
v_call: TRBV28
d_call: -
j_call: TRBJ1-5
clone_size: -

cdr3_nt: TGTGCCAGCAGCCAAGACGCACGCAAACAGGGGGGGGGAGCTTTCTTT
cdr3_aa: CASSQDARKQGGGAFF
v_call: TRBV3-1/TRBV3-2
d_call: TRBD1
j_call: TRBJ1-1
clone_size: -

cdr3_nt: TGTGCCAGCATCCTCGAATCCGGGACACAACGTTCGAACACTGAAGCTTTCTTT
cdr3_aa: CASILESGTQRSNTEAFF
v_call: TRBV7-8
d_call: -
j_call: TRBJ1-1
clone_size: once

cdr3_nt: TGCGCCAGCAGCCATACAGGGAGCGCAGGAAACACCATATATTTT
cdr3_aa: CASSHTGSAGNTIYF
v_call: TRBV4-1
d_call: -
j_call: TRBJ1-3
clone_size: few

cdr3_nt: TGTGCCAGCACCGGGGGGCAGACCCAGTACTTC
cdr3_aa: CASTGGQTQYF
v_call: TRBV12-3/TRBV12-4
d_call: -
j_call: TRBJ2-5
clone_size: -

cdr3_nt: TGTGCCACCAGCAGAGTATCGAGTAACACCGGGGAGCTGTTTTTT
cdr3_aa: CATSRVSSNTGELFF
v_call: TRBV15
d_call: -
j_call: TRBJ2-2
clone_size: -

cdr3_nt: TGTGCCAGCAGTACAGGGTTCACTGAAGCTTTCTTT
cdr3_aa: CASSTGFTEAFF
v_call: TRBV6-5
d_call: -
j_call: TRBJ1-1
clone_size: -

cdr3_nt: TGTGCCAGCAGGTCCTCAGGAGGAGGCGGAGATACGCAGTATTTT
cdr3_aa: CASRSSGGGGDTQYF
v_call: TRBV6-6
d_call: -
j_call: TRBJ2-3
clone_size: -

cdr3_nt: TGTGCCAGCAGTGAAACGATTGAGAGATACAATGAGCAGTTCTTC
cdr3_aa: CASSETIERYNEQFF
v_call: TRBV25-1
d_call: -
j_call: TRBJ2-1
clone_size: -

cdr3_nt: TGTGCCAGCATGGTAGGACTAGCGAACACCGGGGAGCTGTTTTTT
cdr3_aa: CASMVGLANTGELFF
v_call: TRBV27
d_call: TRBD2
j_call: TRBJ2-2
clone_size: -

cdr3_nt: TGTGCCAGTAGTGAATTGGCAGGGGTTGAAAAACTGTTTTTT
cdr3_aa: CASSELAGVEKLFF
v_call: TRBV19
d_call: -
j_call: TRBJ1-4
clone_size: -

cdr3_nt: TGTGCCAGCAGCGTGAGGGGGGGTGAGCAGTTCTTC
cdr3_aa: CASSVRGGEQFF
v_call: TRBV13
d_call: -
j_call: TRBJ2-1
clone_size: -

cdr3_nt: TGTGCCTGGACTCAAAGAAGTGGGGCCGGAACGACTGAAGCTTTCTTT
cdr3_aa: CAWTQRSGAGTTEAFF
v_call: TRBV30
d_call: -
j_call: TRBJ1-1
clone_size: -

cdr3_nt: TGCGCCAGCAGCATACTAGCGGGACAAGAGACCCAGTACTTC
cdr3_aa: CASSILAGQETQYF
v_call: TRBV5-1
d_call: TRBD2
j_call: TRBJ2-5
clone_size: -

cdr3_nt: TGTGCCTGGACTAGGACTATGAACACTGAAGCTTTCTTT
cdr3_aa: CAWTRTMNTEAFF
v_call: TRBV30
d_call: -
j_call: TRBJ1-1
clone_size: few

cdr3_nt: TGTGCCAGTAGGTCAAGTGGACAGGGTCGCACAGATACGCAGTATTTT
cdr3_aa: CASRSSGQGRTDTQYF
v_call: TRBV19
d_call: TRBD1
j_call: TRBJ2-3
clone_size: -